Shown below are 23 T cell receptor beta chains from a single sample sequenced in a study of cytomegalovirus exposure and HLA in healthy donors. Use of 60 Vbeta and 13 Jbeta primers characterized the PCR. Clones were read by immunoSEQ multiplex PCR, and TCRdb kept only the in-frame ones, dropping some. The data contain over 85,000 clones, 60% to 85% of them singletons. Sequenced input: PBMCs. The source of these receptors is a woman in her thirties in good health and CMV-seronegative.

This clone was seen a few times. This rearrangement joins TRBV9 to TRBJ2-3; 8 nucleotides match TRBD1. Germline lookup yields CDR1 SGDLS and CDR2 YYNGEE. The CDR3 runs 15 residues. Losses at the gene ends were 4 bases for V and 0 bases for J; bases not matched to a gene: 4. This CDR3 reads CASSRGQASTDTQYF. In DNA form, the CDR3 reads TGTGCCAGCAGCCGGGGACAGGCCAGCACAGATACGCAGTATTTT.

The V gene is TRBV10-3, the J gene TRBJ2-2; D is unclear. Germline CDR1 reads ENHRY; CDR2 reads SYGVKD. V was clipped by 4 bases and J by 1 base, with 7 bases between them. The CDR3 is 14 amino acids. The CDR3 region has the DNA TGTGCCATCAGTGTAGGAGAGAACACCGGGGAGCTGTTTTTT. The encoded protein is CAISVGENTGELFF.

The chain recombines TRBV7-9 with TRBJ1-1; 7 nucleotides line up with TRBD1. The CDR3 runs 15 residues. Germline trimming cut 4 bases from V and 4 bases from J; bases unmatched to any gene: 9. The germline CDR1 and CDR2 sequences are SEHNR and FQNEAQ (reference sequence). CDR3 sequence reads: CASSSYRGVGTEAFF. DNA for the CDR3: TGTGCCAGCAGCTCTTACAGGGGCGTGGGCACTGAAGCTTTCTTT.

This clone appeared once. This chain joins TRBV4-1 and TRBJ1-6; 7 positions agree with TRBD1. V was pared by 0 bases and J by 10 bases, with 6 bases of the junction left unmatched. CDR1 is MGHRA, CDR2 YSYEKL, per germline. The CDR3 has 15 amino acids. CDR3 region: CASSQDRGRGSPLHF. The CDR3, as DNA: TGCGCCAGCAGCCAAGATCGGGGCAGGGGGTCACCCCTCCACTTT.

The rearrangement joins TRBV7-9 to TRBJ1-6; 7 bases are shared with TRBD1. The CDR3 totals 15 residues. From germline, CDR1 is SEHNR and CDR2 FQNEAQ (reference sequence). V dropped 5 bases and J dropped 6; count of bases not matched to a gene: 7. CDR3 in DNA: TGTGCCAGCAGCCACAACCGGGACAGTAATTCACCCCTCCACTTT. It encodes CASSHNRDSNSPLHF.

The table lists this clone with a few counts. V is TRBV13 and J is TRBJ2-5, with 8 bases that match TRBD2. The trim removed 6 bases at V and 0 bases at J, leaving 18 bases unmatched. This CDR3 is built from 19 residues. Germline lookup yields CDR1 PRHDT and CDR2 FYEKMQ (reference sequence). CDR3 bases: TGTGCCAGCAGTCGGCTGGGGGTAACGGGGGGGCCCGACCAAGAGACCCAGTACTTC. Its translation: CASSRLGVTGGPDQETQYF.

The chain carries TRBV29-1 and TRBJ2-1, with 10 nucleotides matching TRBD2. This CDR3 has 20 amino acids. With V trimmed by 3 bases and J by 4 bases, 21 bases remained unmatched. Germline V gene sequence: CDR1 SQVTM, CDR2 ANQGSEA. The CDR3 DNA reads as TGCAGCGTTGACGATTATCTGGAGAGCCGAGGACTAGCGGATTACAATGAGCAGTTCTTC. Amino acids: CSVDDYLESRGLADYNEQFF.

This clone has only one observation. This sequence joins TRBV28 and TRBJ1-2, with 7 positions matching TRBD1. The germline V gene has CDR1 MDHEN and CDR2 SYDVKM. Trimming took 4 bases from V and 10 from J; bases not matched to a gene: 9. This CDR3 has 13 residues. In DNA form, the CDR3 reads TGTGCCAGCAGTTCAGACAGGGTGGGCGTCTACACCTTC. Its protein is CASSSDRVGVYTF.

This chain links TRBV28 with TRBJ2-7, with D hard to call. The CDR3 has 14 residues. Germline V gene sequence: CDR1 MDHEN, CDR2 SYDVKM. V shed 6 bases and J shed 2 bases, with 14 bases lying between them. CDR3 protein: CASSGHARTYEQYF. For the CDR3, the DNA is TGTGCCAGCAGCGGTCACGCCCGTACCTACGAGCAGTACTTC.

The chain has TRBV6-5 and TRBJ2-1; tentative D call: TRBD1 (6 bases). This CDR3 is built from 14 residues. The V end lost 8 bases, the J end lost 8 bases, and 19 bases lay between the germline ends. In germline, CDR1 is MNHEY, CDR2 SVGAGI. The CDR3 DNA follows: TGTGCCAGCTCCCCACTTCAGGGGTTCGATGAGCAGTTCTTC. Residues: CASSPLQGFDEQFF.

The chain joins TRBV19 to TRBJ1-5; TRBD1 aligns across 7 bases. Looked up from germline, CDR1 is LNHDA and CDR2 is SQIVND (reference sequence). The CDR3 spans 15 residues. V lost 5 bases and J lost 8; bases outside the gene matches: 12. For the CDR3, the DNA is TGTGCCAGTAGTGCCGGGACAGCTGGAAAGGAGCCCCAGCATTTT. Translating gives CASSAGTAGKEPQHF.

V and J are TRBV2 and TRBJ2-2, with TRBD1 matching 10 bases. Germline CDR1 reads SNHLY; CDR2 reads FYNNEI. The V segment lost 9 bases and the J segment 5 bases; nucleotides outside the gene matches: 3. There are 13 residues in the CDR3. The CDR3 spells CASGDRGTGELFF. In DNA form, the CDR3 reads TGTGCCAGTGGGGACAGGGGAACCGGGGAGCTGTTTTTT.

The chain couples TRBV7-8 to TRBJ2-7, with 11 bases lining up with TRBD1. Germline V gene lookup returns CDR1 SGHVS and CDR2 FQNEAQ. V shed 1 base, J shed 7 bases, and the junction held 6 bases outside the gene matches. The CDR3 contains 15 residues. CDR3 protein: CASSLVGQGAAEQYF. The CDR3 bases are TGTGCCAGCAGCTTAGTAGGACAGGGGGCGGCTGAGCAGTACTTC.

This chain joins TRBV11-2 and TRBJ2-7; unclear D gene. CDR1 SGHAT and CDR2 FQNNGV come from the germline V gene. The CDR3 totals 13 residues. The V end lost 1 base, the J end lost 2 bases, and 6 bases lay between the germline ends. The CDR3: CASSLGRTYEQYF. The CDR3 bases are TGTGCCAGCAGCTTAGGGCGGACCTACGAGCAGTACTTC.

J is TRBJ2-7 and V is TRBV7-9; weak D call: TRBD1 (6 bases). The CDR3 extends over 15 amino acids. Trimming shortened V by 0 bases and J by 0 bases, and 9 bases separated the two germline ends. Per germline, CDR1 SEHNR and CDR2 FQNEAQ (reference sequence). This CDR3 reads CASSLAQGFSYEQYF. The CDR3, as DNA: TGTGCCAGCAGCTTAGCACAGGGATTCTCCTACGAGCAGTACTTC. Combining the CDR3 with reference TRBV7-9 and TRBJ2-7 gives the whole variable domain DTGVSQNPRHKITKRGQNVTFRCDPISEHNRLYWYRQTLGQGPEFLTYFQNEAQLEKSRLLSDRFSAERPKGSFSTLEIQRTEQGDSAMYLCASSLAQGFSYEQYFGPGTRLTVT.

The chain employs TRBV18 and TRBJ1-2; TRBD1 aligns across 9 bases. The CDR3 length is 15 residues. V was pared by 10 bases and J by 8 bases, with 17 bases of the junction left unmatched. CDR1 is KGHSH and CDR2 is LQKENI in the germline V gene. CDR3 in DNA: TGTGCCACCCTCATATTATCGGGACAGGGTGAGGGCTACACCTTC. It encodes CATLILSGQGEGYTF.

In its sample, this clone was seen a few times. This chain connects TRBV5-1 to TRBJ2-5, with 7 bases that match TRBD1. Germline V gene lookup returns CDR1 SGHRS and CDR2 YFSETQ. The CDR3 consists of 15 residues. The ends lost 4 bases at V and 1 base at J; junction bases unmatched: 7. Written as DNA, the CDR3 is TGCGCCAGCAGCCCCACAGGGGCCATCCAAGAGACCCAGTACTTC. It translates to CASSPTGAIQETQYF.

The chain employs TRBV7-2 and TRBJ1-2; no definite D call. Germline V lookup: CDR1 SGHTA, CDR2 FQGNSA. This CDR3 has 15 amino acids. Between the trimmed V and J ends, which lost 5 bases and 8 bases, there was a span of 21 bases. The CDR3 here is CASSPTFGGNQGYTF. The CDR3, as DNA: TGTGCCAGCAGCCCCACCTTCGGAGGGAATCAGGGCTACACCTTC.

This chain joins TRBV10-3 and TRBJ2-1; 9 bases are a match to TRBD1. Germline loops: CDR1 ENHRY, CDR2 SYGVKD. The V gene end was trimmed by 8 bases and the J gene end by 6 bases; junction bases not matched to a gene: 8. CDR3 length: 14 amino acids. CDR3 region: CAIAPVTGGNEQFF. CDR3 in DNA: TGTGCCATCGCCCCCGTGACAGGGGGCAATGAGCAGTTCTTC.

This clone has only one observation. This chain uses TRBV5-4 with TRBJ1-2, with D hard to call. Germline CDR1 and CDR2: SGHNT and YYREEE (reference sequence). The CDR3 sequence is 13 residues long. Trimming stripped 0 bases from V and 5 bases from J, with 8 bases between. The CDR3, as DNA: TGTGCCAGCAGCTTGGGCCAGGTGTATGGCTACACCTTC. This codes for CASSLGQVYGYTF.

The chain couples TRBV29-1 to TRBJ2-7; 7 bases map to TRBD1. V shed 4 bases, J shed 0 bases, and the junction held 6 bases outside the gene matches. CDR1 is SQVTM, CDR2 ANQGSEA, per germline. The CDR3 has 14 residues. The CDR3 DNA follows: TGCAGCGTTGCGCGCAGGGACAGCTCCTACGAGCAGTACTTC. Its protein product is CSVARRDSSYEQYF.

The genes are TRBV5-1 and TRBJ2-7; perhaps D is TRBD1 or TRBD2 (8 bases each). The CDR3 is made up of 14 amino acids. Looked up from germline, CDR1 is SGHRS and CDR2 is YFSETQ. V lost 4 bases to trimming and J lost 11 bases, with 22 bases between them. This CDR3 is CASSLDRAPGGKYF. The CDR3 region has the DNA TGCGCCAGCAGCCTGGACAGGGCTCCGGGGGGGAAGTACTTC. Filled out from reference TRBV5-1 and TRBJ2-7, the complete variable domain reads KAGVTQTPRYLIKTRGQQVTLSCSPISGHRSVSWYQQTPGQGLQFLFEYFSETQRNKGNFPGRFSGRQFSNSRSEMNVSTLELGDSALYLCASSLDRAPGGKYFGPGTRLTVT.

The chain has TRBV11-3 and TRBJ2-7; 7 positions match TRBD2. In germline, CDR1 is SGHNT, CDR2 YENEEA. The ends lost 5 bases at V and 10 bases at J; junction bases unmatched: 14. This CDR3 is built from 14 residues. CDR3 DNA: TGTGCCAGCAGCCAGGCGGGGGTCCTGTCGGTACAGTACTTC. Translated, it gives CASSQAGVLSVQYF.